This TCR beta chain was identified during a study of identical twins. Study-wide findings and caveats: Alpha sequences out of frame and shared by twins had excess low generation probability.

V was cut by 6 bases and J by 1 base, with 12 bases left in between. Per germline, CDR1 DFQATT and CDR2 SNEGSKA (reference sequence). This CDR3 has 13 residues. Only healthy Caucasians were included as donors. This clonotype appeared a few times. Its antigen is unidentified. TCRdb re-called the 5' RACE reads through MiXCR, storing one row per CDR3 protein. This sample carries 470,000 or so distinct CDR3 sequences, 20% to 25% of them seen once, and the ten largest clones take approximately 2.9%. This sample was also put to use in a study of T cells expressing NK-cell markers. That investigation notes: Several donors' CD3+CD56-NKG2C+ cells were dominated by the same clonotypes. Evidence did not settle whether expanded NKG2C+ T cell clones targeted HCMV.

The source is a woman under 30 in good health. The sample taken for sequencing was CD4+ T cells sorted from blood. The V and J genes are TRBV20-1 and TRBJ2-5; possibly TRBD1 for D (6 bases). The CDR3 loop reads CSAAPDSQETQYF. The DNA of the CDR3 is TGCAGTGCCGCTCCGGACAGCCAAGAGACCCAGTACTTC.